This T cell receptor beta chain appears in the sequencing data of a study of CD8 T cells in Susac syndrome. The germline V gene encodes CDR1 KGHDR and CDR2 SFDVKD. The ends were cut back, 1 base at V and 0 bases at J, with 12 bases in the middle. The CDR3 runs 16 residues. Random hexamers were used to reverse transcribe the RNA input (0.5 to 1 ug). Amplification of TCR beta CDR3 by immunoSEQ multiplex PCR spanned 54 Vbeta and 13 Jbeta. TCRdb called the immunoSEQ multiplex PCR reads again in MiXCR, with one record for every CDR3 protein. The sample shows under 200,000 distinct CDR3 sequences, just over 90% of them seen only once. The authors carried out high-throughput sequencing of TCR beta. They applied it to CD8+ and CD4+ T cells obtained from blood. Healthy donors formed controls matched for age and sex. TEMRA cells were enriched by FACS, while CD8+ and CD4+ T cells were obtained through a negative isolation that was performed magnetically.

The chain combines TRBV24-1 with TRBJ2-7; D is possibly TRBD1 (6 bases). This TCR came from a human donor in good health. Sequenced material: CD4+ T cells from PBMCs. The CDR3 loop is CATSDFPSTGSYEQYF. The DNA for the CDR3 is TGTGCCACCAGTGATTTCCCCTCGACAGGCTCCTACGAGCAGTACTTC.